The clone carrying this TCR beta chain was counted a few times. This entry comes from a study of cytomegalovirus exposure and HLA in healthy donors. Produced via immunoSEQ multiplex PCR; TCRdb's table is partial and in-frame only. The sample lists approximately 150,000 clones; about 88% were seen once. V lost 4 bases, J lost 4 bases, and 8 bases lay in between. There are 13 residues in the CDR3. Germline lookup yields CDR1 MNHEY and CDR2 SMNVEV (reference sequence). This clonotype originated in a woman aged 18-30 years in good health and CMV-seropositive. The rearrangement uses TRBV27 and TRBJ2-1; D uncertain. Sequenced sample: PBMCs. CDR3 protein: CASSYSYYNEQFF. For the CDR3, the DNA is TGTGCCAGCAGTTACAGCTATTACAATGAGCAGTTCTTC.